The 21 T cell receptor beta chains given below trace back to one sample, sequenced in a study of cytomegalovirus exposure and HLA in healthy donors. With 60 Vbeta and 13 Jbeta primers, the PCR was carried out. Measured with immunoSEQ multiplex PCR; TCRdb has only the in-frame clones, and not every one. This sample has fewer than 200,000 clones, with around 87% found just once. Sequencing was performed on PBMCs. Receptors originate from a boy under 10 years old in good health and CMV-seronegative.

This clone showed up just once. V gene TRBV9 combines with J gene TRBJ2-5; 9 bases are a match to TRBD2. The CDR3 runs to 16 residues. Germline CDR1 is SGDLS and CDR2 is YYNGEE. V lost 2 bases to trimming and J lost 3 bases; unmatched junction nucleotides: 8. The CDR3: CASSVRVAGVEETQYF. The CDR3 coding sequence is TGTGCCAGCAGCGTGCGGGTAGCGGGAGTGGAAGAGACCCAGTACTTC.

This rearrangement joins TRBV28 to TRBJ1-5; possible D gene TRBD2, 6 bases. The DNA end favors TRBJ2-3, so the J call may be wrong. The CDR3 totals 17 residues. CDR1 is MDHEN, CDR2 SYDVKM, per germline. Here the CDR3 reads CASSLWAGLGSNQPQYF. The CDR3 DNA follows: TGTGCCAGCAGTTTATGGGCGGGATTGGGCAGCAATCAGCCCCAGTATTTT.

The chain joins TRBV6-1 to TRBJ2-7, with TRBD1 identical over 8 bases. From germline, CDR1 is MNHNS and CDR2 SASEGT. V shed 6 bases, J shed 6 bases, and the junction held 10 bases outside the gene matches. The CDR3 loop spans 14 amino acids. As DNA, the CDR3 is TGTGCCAGCAGGAAGGACAGGGTAGGGTCCGAGCAGTACTTC. This codes for CASRKDRVGSEQYF.

The chain recombines TRBV28 with TRBJ1-2; D perhaps matches TRBD1 (6 bases). Germline V gene data show CDR1 as MDHEN and CDR2 as SYDVKM. V lost 10 bases and J 4 bases, leaving 22 bases between the germline ends. There are 15 residues in the CDR3. The CDR3 is CATSVPMGGGYGYTF. The CDR3, as DNA: TGTGCCACCTCGGTACCGATGGGAGGGGGCTATGGCTACACCTTC.

This clone has a handful of counts. This sequence joins TRBV28 and TRBJ2-2, with 8 bases identical to TRBD2. The V and J ends lost 5 bases and 3 bases, in that order; junction bases with no gene match: 8. The CDR3 sequence is 16 residues long. In germline, CDR1 is MDHEN, CDR2 SYDVKM. As DNA, the CDR3 is TGTGCCAGCAGTAGTACGGGAGGGGCGGACACCGGGGAGCTGTTTTTT. This codes for CASSSTGGADTGELFF.

This clone was counted a few times. This sequence joins TRBV7-9 and TRBJ1-5, with a weak D call TRBD1 (6 bases). This CDR3 contains 14 residues. Trimming pared 3 bases from V and 4 bases from J, leaving 10 bases between. Germline-derived CDR1 and CDR2 are SEHNR and FQNEAQ (reference sequence). The CDR3 loop is CASSLETGNQPQHF. As DNA, the CDR3 is TGTGCCAGCAGCTTGGAGACAGGTAATCAGCCCCAGCATTTT.

This sequence joins TRBV5-4 and TRBJ2-7; D ambiguous. CDR3 length: 14 amino acids. The V end was cut by 4 bases, the J end by 2 bases, with 13 bases between. The germline V gene has CDR1 SGHNT and CDR2 YYREEE (reference sequence). CDR3 sequence reads: CASSSVGSPYEQYF. In DNA form, the CDR3 reads TGTGCCAGCAGCAGCGTCGGGTCCCCCTACGAGCAGTACTTC.

This clone was detected a few times. V usage is TRBV15 and J usage is TRBJ2-1; 14 bases map to TRBD2. The CDR3 loop spans 15 amino acids. V dropped 7 bases and J dropped 6; count of bases not matched to a gene: 5. The V gene's germline CDR1 is LNHNV and CDR2 YYDKDF (reference sequence). This CDR3 reads CATTVTSGRGNEQFF. The CDR3, as DNA: TGTGCCACCACAGTGACTAGCGGGAGGGGCAATGAGCAGTTCTTC.

This sequence joins TRBV5-4 and TRBJ1-6; perhaps TRBD1 as D (6 bases). The V gene's germline CDR1 is SGHNT and CDR2 YYREEE (reference sequence). CDR3 size: 16 residues. Trimming left V 0 bases short and J 9 bases short, with 16 bases between. CDR3 region: CASSLDMGQKFSPLHF. For the CDR3, the DNA is TGTGCCAGCAGCTTGGATATGGGACAAAAATTTTCACCCCTCCACTTT.

The chain employs TRBV28 and TRBJ1-2, with TRBD1 matching 10 bases. The CDR3 totals 15 residues. Germline CDR1 is MDHEN and CDR2 is SYDVKM. V lost 6 bases and J lost 4; bases outside the gene matches: 8. In DNA, the CDR3 is TGTGCCAGCAGCCTCGACAGGGGGCGAGGCTATGGCTACACCTTC. Translation: CASSLDRGRGYGYTF.

The chain carries TRBV5-1 and TRBJ1-2, with D maybe TRBD1 (6 bases). The germline V and J ends were trimmed by 4 bases and 7 bases, with 20 bases remaining between them. The germline CDR1 and CDR2 sequences are SGHRS and YFSETQ. The length of the CDR3 is 15 residues. The CDR3 loop is CASSAGTGSGGGYTF. In DNA, the CDR3 is TGCGCCAGCAGCGCCGGCACAGGGAGTGGTGGTGGCTACACCTTC.

The genes are TRBV5-4 and TRBJ1-4; 7 nucleotides agree with TRBD1. The V segment lost 4 bases and the J segment 8 bases; nucleotides outside the gene matches: 8. The CDR3 is made up of 14 amino acids. The germline CDR1 and CDR2 sequences are SGHNT and YYREEE (reference sequence). CDR3 nucleotide sequence: TGTGCCAGCAGCCTTCGGACAGGAGGGGAAAAACTGTTTTTT. Its protein is CASSLRTGGEKLFF.

The rearrangement joins TRBV28 to TRBJ1-5, with D perhaps TRBD1 (6 bases). The CDR3 loop spans 13 amino acids. The V and J ends lost 4 bases and 6 bases respectively, with 10 bases between them. The germline V gene has CDR1 MDHEN and CDR2 SYDVKM. CDR3: CASSSVRGQPQHF. In nucleotides, the CDR3 is TGTGCCAGCAGTTCCGTCAGGGGTCAGCCCCAGCATTTT. The full variable domain, rest sourced from reference TRBV28 and TRBJ1-5, is DVKVTQSSRYLVKRTGEKVFLECVQDMDHENMFWYRQDPGLGLRLIYFSYDVKMKEKGDIPEGYSVSREKKERFSLILESASTNQTSMYLCASSSVRGQPQHFGDGTRLSIL.

Notes on this clone: This sample also contains other DNA sequences that code for the same CDR3. V usage is TRBV5-1 and J usage is TRBJ2-7; the D gene is possibly TRBD1 (5 bases). This CDR3 spans 13 amino acids. Germline CDR1 and CDR2: SGHRS and YFSETQ. Trimming shortened V by 0 bases and J by 3 bases, and 7 bases separated the two germline ends. In DNA form, the CDR3 reads TGCGCCAGCAGCTTGGGACAGTACTACGAGCAGTACTTC. Protein: CASSLGQYYEQYF.

This clone was picked up a small number of times. V and J are TRBV28 and TRBJ2-7, with D possibly matching TRBD1 (5 bases). CDR1 is MDHEN, CDR2 SYDVKM, per germline. V lost 7 bases and J lost 2, with 12 bases in between. The CDR3 consists of 13 residues. The CDR3 loop reads CASTGRTTYEQYF. The CDR3 DNA follows: TGTGCCAGCACCGGAAGGACAACCTACGAGCAGTACTTC.

The V and J genes are TRBV7-2 and TRBJ1-5; D might be TRBD1 (6 bases). The germline CDR1 and CDR2 sequences are SGHTA and FQGNSA. The V end was cut by 1 base, the J end by 3 bases, with 10 bases between. There are 15 residues in the CDR3. The CDR3 DNA is TGTGCCAGCAGCTTAGATCGGGGGGCCAATCAGCCCCAGCATTTT. As protein: CASSLDRGANQPQHF.

The rearrangement links TRBV19 to TRBJ1-5; 8 bases line up with TRBD1. Trimming removed 1 base from V and 7 bases from J; junction bases left unmatched: 6. The CDR3 is made up of 15 amino acids. CDR1 is LNHDA and CDR2 is SQIVND in the germline V gene (reference sequence). DNA for the CDR3: TGTGCCAGTAGTATAGCGACAGGGGTTGAACAGCCCCAGCATTTT. Amino acids: CASSIATGVEQPQHF.

The rearrangement joins TRBV7-9 to TRBJ2-2, with 11 bases matching TRBD2. This CDR3 comprises 15 residues. In germline, CDR1 is SEHNR, CDR2 FQNEAQ (reference sequence). Trimming removed 7 bases from V and 1 base from J; junction bases left unmatched: 2. As DNA, the CDR3 is TGTGCCAGCAAAACTAGCGGGAGGAACACCGGGGAGCTGTTTTTT. It encodes CASKTSGRNTGELFF.

V gene TRBV4-1 combines with J gene TRBJ1-1; D perhaps matches TRBD1 (6 bases). V was cut by 1 base and J by 3 bases, with 21 bases left in between. Germline V lookup: CDR1 MGHRA, CDR2 YSYEKL. CDR3 length: 18 residues. The CDR3 bases are TGCGCCAGCAGCCAAGTCGGGGACACCCCGGTCGGGGACACTGAAGCTTTCTTT. Encoded protein: CASSQVGDTPVGDTEAFF.

A note on this clone: The sample carries other DNA sequences with the same CDR3. V is TRBV29-1 and J is TRBJ2-5; TRBD2 is a possible D gene (6 bases). The CDR3 has 12 residues. Germline V gene sequence: CDR1 SQVTM, CDR2 ANQGSEA. V was pared by 4 bases and J by 2 bases, with 8 bases between. In DNA form, the CDR3 reads TGCAGCGTTGTCGGGGGTCAAGAGACCCAGTACTTC. It is translated as CSVVGGQETQYF.

The chain couples TRBV19 to TRBJ2-7; tentative D call: TRBD2 (5 bases). V lost 6 bases to trimming and J lost 5 bases, with 20 bases between them. The CDR3 is made up of 15 amino acids. The germline V gene has CDR1 LNHDA and CDR2 SQIVND (reference sequence). CDR3 in DNA: TGTGCCAGTAGCGTAGGCGGGCGGACTTGGAACGAGCAGTACTTC. It codes for CASSVGGRTWNEQYF.